This T cell receptor beta chain was observed in a study of CD8+ T cells in alopecia areata. This clone has only a few counts. Other nucleotide sequences in the sample specify the same CDR3. The germline V gene encodes CDR1 MGHRA and CDR2 YSYEKL. This CDR3 is built from 14 residues. Trimming removed 0 bases from V and 0 bases from J, with 6 bases in between. Sequencing relied on a cDNA template that was reverse transcribed from extracted RNA. Sequencing was performed with immunoSEQ multiplex PCR; in TCRdb, only in-frame clones are kept and a portion is missing. The top ten hold around 5% of the sample, which has 65,000 to 90,000 clones, 51% seen once.

Specimen: NKG2D-high CD8+ T cells sorted from blood. The sequence came from a human donor with alopecia areata. The chain employs TRBV4-1 and TRBJ2-7; unclear D gene. CDR3 nucleotide sequence: TGCGCCAGCAGCCAAGATCCGAGCTCCTACGAGCAGTACTTC. It translates to CASSQDPSSYEQYF.